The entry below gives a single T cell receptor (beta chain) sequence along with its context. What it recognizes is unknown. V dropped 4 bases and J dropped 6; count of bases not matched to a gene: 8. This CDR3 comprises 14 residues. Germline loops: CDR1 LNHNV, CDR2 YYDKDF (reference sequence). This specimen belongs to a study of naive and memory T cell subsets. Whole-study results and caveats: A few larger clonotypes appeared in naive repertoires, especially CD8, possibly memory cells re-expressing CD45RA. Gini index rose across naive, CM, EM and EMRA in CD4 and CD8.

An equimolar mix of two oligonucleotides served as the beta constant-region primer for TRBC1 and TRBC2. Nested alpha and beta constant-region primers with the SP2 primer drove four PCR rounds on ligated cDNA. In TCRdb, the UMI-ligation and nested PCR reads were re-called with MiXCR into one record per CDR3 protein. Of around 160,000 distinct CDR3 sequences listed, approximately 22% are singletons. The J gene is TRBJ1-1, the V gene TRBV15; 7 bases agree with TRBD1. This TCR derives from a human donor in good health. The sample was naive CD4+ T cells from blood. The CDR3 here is CATSTEGAKSEAFF. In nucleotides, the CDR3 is TGTGCCACCAGCACGGAGGGGGCCAAATCTGAAGCTTTCTTT.